The present entry profiles one T cell receptor (beta chain) with its context. Its cognate antigen is unknown. These data come from a study of cytomegalovirus exposure and HLA in healthy donors. Study-wide context: Membership in the Caucasian-associated ancestry cluster was found for 75% to 85% of 398 genotyped donors.

Use of 60 Vbeta and 13 Jbeta primers characterized the PCR. The method was immunoSEQ multiplex PCR; TCRdb's version includes in-frame clones alone and lacks a portion of them. The table includes 200,000 to 250,000 clones, 80% to 90% detected once. General study findings and limits: Researchers had no immune exposure information except CMV serostatus available.

The CDR3 is 13 amino acids. Germline V gives CDR1 MRHNA, CDR2 SNTAGT. Trimming shortened V by 4 bases and J by 2 bases, and 8 bases separated the two germline ends. Likely unrecorded immune exposures existed in these nominally healthy donors. Sequencing input: PBMCs. The receptor was derived from a man in his thirties or forties in good health and CMV-seronegative. This chain connects TRBV6-4 to TRBJ1-1; D unresolved. The CDR3 protein is CASSADYNTEAFF. The DNA of the CDR3 is TGTGCCAGCAGTGCAGATTATAACACTGAAGCTTTCTTT.